This section outlines one T cell receptor (beta chain) sequence together with its context. Its antigen is not known. CDR3 length: 14 amino acids. This specimen belongs to a study of OX40 agonist ivuxolimab in advanced cancers. The study, taken as a whole, reports: Still undetermined is the antigen specificity of the expanded peripheral T cells.

TCRdb's copy holds only in-frame clones and misses some; the assay was immunoSEQ multiplex PCR. The sample comprises tens of thousands of clones, around 84% of which are singletons, and over 5% rests with the top ten. Enrollment shut out patients with autoimmune disease history or systemic immunosuppression. The receptor's source is an adult with an advanced solid tumor such as melanoma, head and neck, liver or kidney cancer. This sample comprised CD4+ or CD8+ T cells sorted from blood, obtained in a trial of the OX40 agonist ivuxolimab. The V gene is TRBV5-2, the J gene TRBJ1-2. TRBV5-2 is recorded as a pseudogene. In DNA, the CDR3 is TGCGCCAGCAGCCAAGATCAGAATACCGGGGGCTACACCTTC. This gives the protein CASSQDQNTGGYTF.